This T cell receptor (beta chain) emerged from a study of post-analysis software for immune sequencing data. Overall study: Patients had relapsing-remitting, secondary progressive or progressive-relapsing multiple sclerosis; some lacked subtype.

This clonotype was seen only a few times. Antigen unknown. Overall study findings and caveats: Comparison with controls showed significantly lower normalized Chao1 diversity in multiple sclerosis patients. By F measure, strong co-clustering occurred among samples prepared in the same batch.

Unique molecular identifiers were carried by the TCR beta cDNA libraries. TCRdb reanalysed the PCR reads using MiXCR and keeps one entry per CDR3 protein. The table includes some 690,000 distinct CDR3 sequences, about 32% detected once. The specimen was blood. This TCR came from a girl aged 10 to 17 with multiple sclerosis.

CDR3 loop: CASSVKTGARTEAFF. The CDR3 DNA reads as TGTGCCAGCAGCGTAAAGACAGGGGCCCGCACTGAAGCTTTCTTT. The J gene is TRBJ1-1, the V gene TRBV9; 8 bases are a match to TRBD1. The germline V gene has CDR1 SGDLS and CDR2 YYNGEE. CDR3 length: 15 amino acids. Germline trimming cut 1 base from V and 4 bases from J; bases unmatched to any gene: 6.